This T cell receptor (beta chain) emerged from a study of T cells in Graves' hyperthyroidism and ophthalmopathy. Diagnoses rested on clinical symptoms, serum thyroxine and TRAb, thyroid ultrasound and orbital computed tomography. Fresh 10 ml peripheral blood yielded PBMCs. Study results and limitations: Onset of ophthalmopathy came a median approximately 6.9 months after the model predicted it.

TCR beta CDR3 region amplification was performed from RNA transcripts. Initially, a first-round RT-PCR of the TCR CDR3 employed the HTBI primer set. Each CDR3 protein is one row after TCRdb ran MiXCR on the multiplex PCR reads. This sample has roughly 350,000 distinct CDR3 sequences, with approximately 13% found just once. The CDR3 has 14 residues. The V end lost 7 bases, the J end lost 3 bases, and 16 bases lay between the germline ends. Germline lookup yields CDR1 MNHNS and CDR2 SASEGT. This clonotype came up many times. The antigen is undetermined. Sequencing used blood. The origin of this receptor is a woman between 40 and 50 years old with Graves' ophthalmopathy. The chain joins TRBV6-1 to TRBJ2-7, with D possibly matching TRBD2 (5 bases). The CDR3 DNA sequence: TGTGCCAGCACTCCGAATCTGGGGAGCTACGAGCAGTACTTC. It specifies CASTPNLGSYEQYF.